The rows below give T cell receptor beta chains drawn from one sample of a study of beta chain features in type 1 diabetes. Sequenced by immunoSEQ multiplex PCR; TCRdb stores in-frame clones only, minus some. The table records 400,000 or so clones, 8.5% to 10% of them present only once. The material sequenced was central memory CD4+ T cells from blood. These TCRs come from a man aged 25-45 years with type 1 diabetes. Each CDR3 is given with its conserved first and last residue. Fields, in order: CDR3 DNA, CDR3 protein, J gene, clone size, V gene, D gene. The D gene is left open where the match is weak. Part of the rows lack a size; the others show once, few, many or a class for expanded clones.

TGTGCCAGCAGCTCCCCAGATGAAAAACTGTTTTTT CASSSPDEKLFF TRBJ1-4 few TRBV5-6 .
TGTGCCAGCAGCTCCCAGGGGCGGGGGTTTGATACGCAGTATTTT CASSSQGRGFDTQYF TRBJ2-3 few TRBV7-2 .
TGTGCCAGCAGCCCGGGACTAGCGGACCCCTACGAGCAGTACTTC CASSPGLADPYEQYF TRBJ2-7 few TRBV7-2 TRBD2
TGTGCCAGCTCACCAGGGTCTGAGCAGTTCTTC CASSPGSEQFF TRBJ2-1 few TRBV18 .
TGCAGCGTCGACAGGCAGAACACTGAAGCTTTCTTT CSVDRQNTEAFF TRBJ1-1 . TRBV29-1 .
TGCGCCAGCAGCTCGGTGACAGGGGGTTATGGCTACACCTTC CASSSVTGGYGYTF TRBJ1-2 . TRBV5-1 TRBD1
TGTGCCAGCAGTTACCAGAACTCAGGTGGGGAGACCCAGTACTTC CASSYQNSGGETQYF TRBJ2-5 few TRBV6-6 .
TGTGCCAGCAACGAGGGGGCTAGCGTCCACAATGAGCAGTTCTTC CASNEGASVHNEQFF TRBJ2-1 few TRBV7-3 .
TGTGCCAGTAGTCCGCCGGCCCTTCCCCGGCATGAGCAGTTCTTC CASSPPALPRHEQFF TRBJ2-1 many TRBV19 .
TGTGCCAGCAGTCTCGACAGGGGGGACTATGGCTACACCTTC CASSLDRGDYGYTF TRBJ1-2 . TRBV6-6 TRBD1
TGTGCCAGCAGCTTAAACAACATGAACACTGAAGCTTTCTTT CASSLNNMNTEAFF TRBJ1-1 few TRBV7-2 .
TGTGCCAGCTTCGGGGCAGGGCCTCAGAACACCATATATTTT CASFGAGPQNTIYF TRBJ1-3 many TRBV14 .
TGTGCCAGCAGCCCCTGGACAATTACAGATACGCAGTATTTT CASSPWTITDTQYF TRBJ2-3 few TRBV14 .
TGTGCCAGCAGTATGGCAACAGCTTACTCCGAGCAGTACTTC CASSMATAYSEQYF TRBJ2-7 few TRBV28 .
TGCGCCAGTCAGGGGGCAGGGGAAAAACTGTTTTTT CASQGAGEKLFF TRBJ1-4 few TRBV5-1 TRBD1
TGTGCCAGCCGCTCTAGCTGGAACACCGGGGAGCTGTTTTTT CASRSSWNTGELFF TRBJ2-2 . TRBV6-5 .
TGTGCCAGCAGGGGACAGAATGAGCAGTTCTTC CASRGQNEQFF TRBJ2-1 once TRBV5-4 TRBD1
TGTGCCAGCAGCTTAGGAGTTTTGGCAGAGCAGTTCTTC CASSLGVLAEQFF TRBJ2-1 many TRBV7-9 .
TGTGCCAGCAGCCGACTACCAATTATCGGTTACACTGAAGCTTTCTTT CASSRLPIIGYTEAFF TRBJ1-1 few TRBV14 .
TGTGCCAGCAGCTTGGGATACAGGGGGGCGGATGGCTACACCTTC CASSLGYRGADGYTF TRBJ1-2 . TRBV7-2 TRBD1
TGTGCCAGCAGCTTAGGGATTCAGGTGAACACTGAAGCTTTCTTT CASSLGIQVNTEAFF TRBJ1-1 . TRBV7-2 .
TGTGCCTGGGCCGGGACAGGGGGTTTCGGGGAGCAGTACTTC CAWAGTGGFGEQYF TRBJ2-7 . TRBV30 TRBD1
TGTGCCAGCAGGCTCCAAAACTACGAGCAGTACTTC CASRLQNYEQYF TRBJ2-7 . TRBV28 .
TGCAGCGTTGAAAGGACACAAGAAGCTTTCTTT CSVERTQEAFF TRBJ1-1 many TRBV29-1 .
TGTGCCAGCAGTCCATTCTTTGTTTGGACAGGGGGCAAAGGCGAGCAGTACTTC CASSPFFVWTGGKGEQYF TRBJ2-7 few TRBV11-2 TRBD1
TGCGCCAGCAGCTTGGGGACGCAGAACGAGCAGTACTTC CASSLGTQNEQYF TRBJ2-7 few TRBV5-1 .
TGCAGTGCTACTAGCCAAGAGACCCAGTACTTC CSATSQETQYF TRBJ2-5 . TRBV20-1 .
TGTGCCAGTAGTACGGGCGCCGGGGAGCTGTTTTTT CASSTGAGELFF TRBJ2-2 many TRBV19 .
TGTGCCAGCTCATCCTCCGGACTAGCTGACACCGGGGAGCTGTTTTTT CASSSSGLADTGELFF TRBJ2-2 many TRBV18 TRBD2
TGTGCCAGCAGCTTAGGCAGTGAGCAGTTCTTC CASSLGSEQFF TRBJ2-1 . TRBV11-1 .
TGTGCCAGCAGTAAGAAGGGGGTAAAGAATGAAAAACTGTTTTTT CASSKKGVKNEKLFF TRBJ1-4 few TRBV6-4 .
TGTGCCAGTAGTATACTGGCTACCGTCGTGAAAGAGACCCAGTACTTC CASSILATVVKETQYF TRBJ2-5 few TRBV19 .
TGTGCCAGCAGCCCTAGAGGGCTAGCGGGAGTCCGTAGCCAAGAGACCCAGTACTTC CASSPRGLAGVRSQETQYF TRBJ2-5 few TRBV7-6 TRBD2
TGTGCCAGCAACCCGTGGGACAATGAGCAGTTCTTC CASNPWDNEQFF TRBJ2-1 . TRBV11-2 .
TGTGCCAGCAGCTTAACCCGCCTAGCGGGAGCGGACGGGGAGCTGTTTTTT CASSLTRLAGADGELFF TRBJ2-2 many TRBV11-2 TRBD2
TGTGCCAGCAGTTACTATCAGGGGATGGAAAACACCATATATTTT CASSYYQGMENTIYF TRBJ1-3 . TRBV6-6 .
TGTGCCAGCTCACCATTTCGTCTCGGCGAGGGCTCTGGAAACACCATATATTTT CASSPFRLGEGSGNTIYF TRBJ1-3 . TRBV18 .
TGTGCCAGCAGTGACGTCGTGGGACAGGGAAGTTCGGTAGAGACCCAGTACTTC CASSDVVGQGSSVETQYF TRBJ2-5 few TRBV2 TRBD1
TGTGCCAGCACATCGGCTGGCGACACCATATATTTT CASTSAGDTIYF TRBJ1-3 few TRBV6-1 .